This passage covers 21 T cell receptor beta chains from one sample sequenced in a study of blood T cell repertoires in COVID-19. Clones were read by immunoSEQ multiplex PCR, and TCRdb kept only the in-frame ones, dropping some. The data contain 200,000 to 250,000 clones, roughly four fifths of them singletons. The sample comprised peripheral blood. These receptors came from a woman in her 70s with acute or convalescent COVID-19.

This rearrangement joins TRBV4-1 to TRBJ1-2, with D perhaps TRBD1 (6 bases). V was clipped by 3 bases and J by 1 base, with 12 bases between them. Per germline, CDR1 MGHRA and CDR2 YSYEKL. There are 15 residues in the CDR3. The chain's CDR3 is CASSQNLQGNYGYTF. The DNA of the CDR3 is TGCGCCAGCAGCCAGAACCTACAGGGTAACTATGGCTACACCTTC.

The sample holds many counts of this clone. The chain combines TRBV2 with TRBJ1-5; the match to TRBD1 covers 9 bases. The CDR3 totals 15 residues. Germline CDR1 is SNHLY and CDR2 is FYNNEI. J was trimmed by 5 bases and V by 5 bases; bases with no gene match: 7. The CDR3 protein is CASSRGQGADQPQHF. The DNA for the CDR3 is TGTGCCAGCAGTAGGGGACAGGGCGCCGATCAGCCCCAGCATTTT.

The gene calls are TRBV27 and TRBJ1-6; a possible D gene is TRBD1 (6 bases). V was pared by 2 bases and J by 13 bases, with 9 bases between. Germline lookup yields CDR1 MNHEY and CDR2 SMNVEV (reference sequence). The CDR3 is 12 amino acids. The CDR3 coding sequence is TGTGCCAGCAGTTTACAACAGGGTCCCCTCCACTTT. Protein: CASSLQQGPLHF.

The chain combines TRBV5-1 with TRBJ1-2, with D possibly being TRBD1 (6 bases). The CDR3 has 11 amino acids. Per the germline V gene, CDR1 is SGHRS and CDR2 is YFSETQ. Trimming stripped 3 bases from V and 7 bases from J, with 7 bases between. The CDR3 DNA sequence: TGCGCCAGCAGCTCGACAGGTGGCTACACCTTC. This translates into CASSSTGGYTF.

The chain recombines TRBV19 with TRBJ1-5; 9 bases fit TRBD1. Trimming cost V 6 bases and J 4 bases; bases outside gene matches: 10. CDR1 and CDR2 (germline): LNHDA, SQIVND (reference sequence). The CDR3 has 16 residues. The CDR3 here is CASSPPGTGRNQPQHF. The CDR3 bases are TGTGCCAGTAGCCCCCCCGGGACAGGGCGAAATCAGCCCCAGCATTTT.

The J gene is TRBJ2-3, the V gene TRBV24-1; 9 bases map to TRBD2. This CDR3 region has 15 residues. The V and J ends lost 3 bases and 3 bases, in that order; junction bases with no gene match: 3. The germline CDR1 and CDR2 sequences are KGHDR and SFDVKD. The CDR3 loop reads CATSDGTSSTDTQYF. In DNA, the CDR3 is TGTGCCACCAGTGATGGGACTAGCTCAACAGATACGCAGTATTTT.

V is TRBV3-1 (or the pseudogene TRBV3-2) and J is TRBJ1-2; 8 positions agree with TRBD1. V was clipped by 4 bases and J by 8 bases; unmatched bases: 9. The CDR3 extends over 14 amino acids. In germline, CDR1 is LGHDT, CDR2 YNNKEL (reference sequence). For the CDR3, the DNA is TGTGCCAGCAGCCTCTTCCAGGGGGCTTGGGGCTACACCTTC. Amino acids: CASSLFQGAWGYTF.

This clone was picked up a small number of times. V is TRBV11-2 and J is TRBJ2-7, with a tentative D call TRBD2 (6 bases). The CDR3 runs to 14 residues. Looked up from germline, CDR1 is SGHAT and CDR2 is FQNNGV. V dropped 1 base and J dropped 2 bases, with 9 bases sitting between them. CDR3 loop: CASSLGSGAYEQYF. DNA for the CDR3: TGTGCCAGCAGCTTAGGTAGCGGCGCCTACGAGCAGTACTTC.

V usage is TRBV7-9 and J usage is TRBJ2-5; D is possibly TRBD2 (5 bases). This CDR3 contains 15 residues. Germline V CDR1 and CDR2: SEHNR, FQNEAQ (reference sequence). The V and J ends lost 5 bases and 5 bases respectively, with 18 bases between them. CDR3 loop: CASSRTAGPGETQYF. The CDR3 DNA reads TGTGCCAGCAGCCGGACGGCGGGCCCGGGGGAGACCCAGTACTTC. The variable domain in full, with the rest retrieved from reference TRBV7-9 and TRBJ2-5, is DTGVSQNPRHKITKRGQNVTFRCDPISEHNRLYWYRQTLGQGPEFLTYFQNEAQLEKSRLLSDRFSAERPKGSFSTLEIQRTEQGDSAMYLCASSRTAGPGETQYFGPGTRLLVL.

CDR3 coding DNA: TGTGCCAGCAGCCAAGATTTGGGACTTGGGGGGCCCCAGCATTTT. This encodes CASSQDLGLGGPQHF. This chain connects TRBV4-2 to TRBJ1-5; possible D gene TRBD1, 5 bases. CDR1 and CDR2 from the germline V gene are LGHNA and YNFKEQ. The CDR3 runs 15 residues. Trimming took off 0 bases at V and 9 bases at J, with 15 bases between the two ends.

V is TRBV5-4 and J is TRBJ1-6; 9 bases are shared with TRBD1. The CDR3 covers 20 residues. V was clipped by 4 bases and J by 0 bases; unmatched bases: 14. Germline values: CDR1 SGHNT, CDR2 YYREEE (reference sequence). For the CDR3, the DNA is TGTGCCAGCAGCGGACTGGGACAGGGACCTCAGAGCTCCTATAATTCACCCCTCCACTTT. Its protein product is CASSGLGQGPQSSYNSPLHF.

The chain combines TRBV7-8 with TRBJ2-7; 9 nucleotides align to TRBD1. The V gene's germline CDR1 is SGHVS and CDR2 FQNEAQ. The CDR3 loop spans 14 amino acids. The junction had 3 bases not matched to a gene; V was cut back by 3 bases and J by 3 bases. The CDR3 nucleotides read TGTGCCAGCAGCTTTTCGACAGGGGGCTACGAGCAGTACTTC. Protein sequence: CASSFSTGGYEQYF.

V is TRBV6-5 and J is TRBJ1-5, with D perhaps matching TRBD1 (5 bases). Deletions cut 6 bases from V and 6 bases from J, with 18 bases between. This CDR3 contains 15 residues. Germline CDR1 and CDR2: MNHEY and SVGAGI. DNA for the CDR3: TGTGCCAGCAGAGACCCCGGACAACCGGGTCAGCCCCAGCATTTT. Translated, it gives CASRDPGQPGQPQHF.

This chain's CDR3 is CASSQGPDTEAFF. As DNA, the CDR3 is TGCGCCAGCAGCCAGGGCCCTGACACTGAAGCTTTCTTT. The rearrangement links TRBV4-3 to TRBJ1-1; D is ambiguous. CDR1 is LGHNA and CDR2 is YSLEER in the germline V gene. The ends were cut back, 3 bases at V and 3 bases at J, with 8 bases in the middle. The CDR3 runs to 13 residues.

The chain recombines TRBV7-2 with TRBJ2-7; D may be TRBD1 (6 bases). This CDR3 contains 13 residues. The germline gives CDR1 SGHTA, CDR2 FQGNSA. Deletions cut 5 bases from V and 3 bases from J, with 11 bases between. The CDR3 sequence is CASSPPDSYEQYF. In DNA form, the CDR3 reads TGTGCCAGCAGCCCCCCGGACAGCTACGAGCAGTACTTC.

This clone was observed once. V and J are TRBV5-1 and TRBJ1-1, with a possible D match to TRBD1 (6 bases). Germline assignment: CDR1 SGHRS and CDR2 YFSETQ. V gave up 4 bases and J gave up 0 bases, with 13 bases separating them. The CDR3 runs to 15 residues. The DNA of the CDR3 is TGCGCCAGCAGCATAACAGGGAACCTGAACACTGAAGCTTTCTTT. This gives the protein CASSITGNLNTEAFF.

The rearrangement uses TRBV19 and TRBJ1-2, with 7 bases fitting TRBD1. Germline V gene data show CDR1 as LNHDA and CDR2 as SQIVND (reference sequence). The ends lost 0 bases at V and 5 bases at J; junction bases unmatched: 6. CDR3 size: 15 residues. Here the CDR3 DNA reads TGTGCCAGTAGTATAGAACCGGGACAGATATATGGCTACACCTTC. This sequence encodes CASSIEPGQIYGYTF.

The genes are TRBV28 and TRBJ1-4; a possible D gene is TRBD1 (6 bases). V was shortened by 7 bases and J by 6 bases, with 12 bases between the two germline ends. Germline V CDR1 and CDR2: MDHEN, SYDVKM. The CDR3 has 13 residues. CDR3 in amino acids: CASTRGGDEKLFF. The CDR3 DNA follows: TGTGCCAGCACCCGGGGGGGCGATGAAAAACTGTTTTTT. The variable domain in full, with the rest retrieved from reference TRBV28 and TRBJ1-4, is DVKVTQSSRYLVKRTGEKVFLECVQDMDHENMFWYRQDPGLGLRLIYFSYDVKMKEKGDIPEGYSVSREKKERFSLILESASTNQTSMYLCASTRGGDEKLFFGSGTQLSVL.

The chain links TRBV4-2 to TRBJ1-1; D is possibly TRBD1 (5 bases). Germline CDR1 reads LGHNA; CDR2 reads YNFKEQ. This CDR3 is 14 amino acids long. V lost 0 bases and J 4 bases, leaving 9 bases between the germline ends. The CDR3 is CASSQEGGGTEAFF. CDR3 nucleotides: TGTGCCAGCAGCCAAGAGGGGGGAGGCACTGAAGCTTTCTTT.

CDR3 sequence reads: CASSLGAGVYGYTF. Written as DNA, the CDR3 is TGTGCCAGCAGCCTAGGAGCGGGAGTCTATGGCTACACCTTC. The chain couples TRBV7-2 to TRBJ1-2, with no clear D. The germline CDR1 and CDR2 sequences are SGHTA and FQGNSA. CDR3 length: 14 residues. V gave up 5 bases and J gave up 4 bases, with 14 bases separating them.

This clone was counted a single time. CDR3 in amino acids: CASSTGQGANQPQHF. DNA for the CDR3: TGTGCCAGTAGTACGGGACAGGGGGCGAATCAGCCCCAGCATTTT. The chain joins TRBV19 to TRBJ1-5; 12 nucleotides match TRBD1. V lost 4 bases and J lost 4; bases outside the gene matches: 2. From germline, CDR1 is LNHDA and CDR2 SQIVND (reference sequence). The CDR3 length is 15 residues. The variable domain in full, with the rest retrieved from reference TRBV19 and TRBJ1-5, is DGGITQSPKYLFRKEGQNVTLSCEQNLNHDAMYWYRQDPGQGLRLIYYSQIVNDFQKGDIAEGYSVSREKKESFPLTVTSAQKNPTAFYLCASSTGQGANQPQHFGDGTRLSIL.